This T cell receptor (beta chain) emerged from a study of identical twins. General study findings and limits: Cord blood's abundant beta clonotypes had fewer insertions, unlike memory repertoires. Less excess twin sharing appeared in beta out-of-frame sequences. Twin-shared out-of-frame alpha sequences showed excess low generation probability.

In the case of this clonotype: Its matching antigen is unknown.

V gave up 5 bases and J gave up 3 bases, with 10 bases separating them. Germline loops: CDR1 MGHDK, CDR2 SYGVNS. CDR3 length: 13 amino acids. TCRdb called the 5' RACE reads again in MiXCR, with one record for every CDR3 protein. The sample carries approximately 1.8 million distinct CDR3 sequences, around a third recorded once. The genes are TRBV25-1 and TRBJ1-1, with a tentative D call TRBD1 (6 bases). The sequenced sample consisted of cord blood. This receptor was identified in a newborn girl in good health. DNA for the CDR3: TGTGCCAGCAGTCACAGGGTGGACACTGAAGCTTTCTTT. Translated, it gives CASSHRVDTEAFF.